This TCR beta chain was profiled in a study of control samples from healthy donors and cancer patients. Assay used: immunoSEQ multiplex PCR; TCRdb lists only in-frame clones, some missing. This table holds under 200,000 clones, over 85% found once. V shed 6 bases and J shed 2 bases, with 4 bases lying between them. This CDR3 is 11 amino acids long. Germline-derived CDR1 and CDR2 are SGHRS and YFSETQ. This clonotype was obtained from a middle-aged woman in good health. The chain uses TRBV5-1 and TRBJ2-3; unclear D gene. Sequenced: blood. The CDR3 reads CASTITDTQYF. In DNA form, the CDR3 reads TGCGCCAGCACTATCACAGATACGCAGTATTTT.